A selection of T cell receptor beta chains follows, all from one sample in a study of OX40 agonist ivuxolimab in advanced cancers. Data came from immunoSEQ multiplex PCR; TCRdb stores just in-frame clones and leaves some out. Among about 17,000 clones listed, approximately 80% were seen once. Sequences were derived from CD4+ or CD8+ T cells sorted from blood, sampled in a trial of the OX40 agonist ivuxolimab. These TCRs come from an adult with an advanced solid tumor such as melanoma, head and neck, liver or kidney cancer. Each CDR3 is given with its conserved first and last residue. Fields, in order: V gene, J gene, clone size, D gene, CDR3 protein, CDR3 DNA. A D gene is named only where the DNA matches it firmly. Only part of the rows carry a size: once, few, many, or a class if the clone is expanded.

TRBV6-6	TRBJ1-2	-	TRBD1	CASSSDRVDGYTF	TGTGCCAGCAGCTCCGACAGGGTGGATGGCTACACCTTC
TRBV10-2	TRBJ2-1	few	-	CASSDGGEQFF	TGCGCCAGCAGTGATGGAGGTGAGCAGTTCTTC
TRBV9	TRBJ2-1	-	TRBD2	CASSGSGSSYNEQFF	TGTGCCAGCAGCGGAAGCGGGAGCTCCTACAATGAGCAGTTCTTC
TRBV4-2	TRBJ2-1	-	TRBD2	CASSQVRTSGSYNEQFF	TGTGCCAGCAGCCAGGTTAGGACTAGCGGGAGCTACAATGAGCAGTTCTTC
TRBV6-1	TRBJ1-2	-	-	CASPTPGRNYGYTF	TGTGCCAGCCCAACTCCAGGACGGAACTATGGCTACACCTTC
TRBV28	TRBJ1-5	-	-	CASSEGQPQHF	TGTGCCAGCAGCGAGGGACAGCCCCAGCATTTT
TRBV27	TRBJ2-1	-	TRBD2	CASSWVAGGYNEQFF	TGTGCCAGCAGTTGGGTAGCGGGAGGCTACAATGAGCAGTTCTTC
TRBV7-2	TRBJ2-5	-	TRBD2	CASSSLAAPGETQYF	TGTGCCAGCAGCTCGCTAGCGGCCCCGGGAGAGACCCAGTACTTC
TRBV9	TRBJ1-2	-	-	CASSGTLQGYGYTF	TGTGCCAGCAGCGGGACCCTCCAGGGCTATGGCTACACCTTC
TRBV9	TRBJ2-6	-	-	CASSVVEGASDGANVLTF	TGTGCCAGCAGCGTAGTGGAGGGGGCGAGTGATGGGGCCAACGTCCTGACTTTC
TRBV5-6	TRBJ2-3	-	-	CASSFLGHFLGNTQYF	TGTGCCAGCAGCTTTCTGGGCCATTTCTTAGGGAATACGCAGTATTTT
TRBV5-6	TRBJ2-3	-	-	CASSFGTTTDTQYF	TGTGCCAGCAGCTTTGGGACCACCACAGATACGCAGTATTTT
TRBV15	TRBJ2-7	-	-	CATSTRQITKGQYF	TGTGCCACCAGCACCAGACAGATAACAAAAGGGCAGTACTTC
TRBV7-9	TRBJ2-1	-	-	CASSQGSLTLNEQFF	TGTGCCAGCAGCCAGGGGTCCTTAACTCTCAATGAGCAGTTCTTC
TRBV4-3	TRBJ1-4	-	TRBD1	CASSQPGQGPEKLFF	TGCGCCAGCAGCCAACCGGGACAGGGGCCTGAAAAACTGTTTTTT
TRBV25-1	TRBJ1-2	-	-	CAFWGGDGYTF	TGTGCCTTTTGGGGCGGAGATGGCTACACCTTC
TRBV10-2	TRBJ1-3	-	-	CASSLQASGNTIYF	TGCGCCAGCAGTCTACAGGCCTCGGGGAACACCATATATTTT
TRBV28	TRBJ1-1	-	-	CASTDEVGPTYTEAFF	TGTGCCAGCACTGATGAAGTGGGACCAACTTACACTGAAGCTTTCTTT
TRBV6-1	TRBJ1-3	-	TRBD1	CASSEARGRGNTIYF	TGTGCCAGCAGTGAAGCGAGGGGGCGCGGAAACACCATATATTTT
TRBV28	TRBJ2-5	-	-	CASSLLLGGQETQYF	TGTGCCAGCAGTCTACTACTAGGTGGGCAAGAGACCCAGTACTTC
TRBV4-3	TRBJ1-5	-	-	CASSPRMGSNQPQHF	TGCGCCAGCAGCCCCAGAATGGGTAGCAATCAGCCCCAGCATTTT
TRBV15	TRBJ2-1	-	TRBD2	CATSRSTGTSLYEQFF	TGTGCCACCAGCAGATCAACCGGGACTAGCCTCTATGAGCAGTTCTTC
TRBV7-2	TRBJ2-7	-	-	CASSLAINLREQYF	TGTGCCAGCAGCTTAGCAATAAACCTTCGCGAGCAGTACTTC
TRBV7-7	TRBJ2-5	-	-	CASSLDRETQYF	TGTGCTAGCAGCCTGGACAGAGAGACCCAGTACTTC
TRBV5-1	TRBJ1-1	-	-	CASSPAGPGDTEAFF	TGCGCCAGCAGCCCGGCCGGGCCCGGGGACACTGAAGCTTTCTTT
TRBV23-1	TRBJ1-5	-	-	CASSQSPRDNQPQHF	TGCGCCAGCAGTCAATCCCCGAGGGACAATCAGCCCCAGCATTTT
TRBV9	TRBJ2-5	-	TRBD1	CASSGQGPETQYF	TGTGCCAGCAGCGGACAGGGTCCGGAGACCCAGTACTTC